Here is one T cell receptor beta chain with its context. Repertoires were generated with immunoSEQ multiplex PCR, while TCRdb's copy carries only in-frame clones and drops some. The table shows 45,000 or so clones, with around 90% occurring only once. Germline V lookup: CDR1 SGHKS, CDR2 YYEKEE (reference sequence). The germline V and J ends were trimmed by 4 bases and 4 bases, with 9 bases remaining between them. The length of the CDR3 is 13 residues. The record originates from a study of T cell responses to AZD1222 COVID-19 vaccine. The starting material was peripheral blood, obtained 28 days after the second AZD1222 dose. The chain has TRBV5-5 and TRBJ2-1; D uncertain. The source is an adult who received the AZD1222 COVID-19 vaccine. For the CDR3, the DNA is TGTGCCAGCAGCCTCGACCGTTACAATGAGCAGTTCTTC. Its protein is CASSLDRYNEQFF.